The source of this TCR beta chain is a study of T cell responses to AZD1222 COVID-19 vaccine. In germline, CDR1 is SEHNR, CDR2 FQNEAQ (reference sequence). The V end was cut by 3 bases, the J end by 0 bases, with 12 bases between. The CDR3 totals 16 residues. Profiled with immunoSEQ multiplex PCR; TCRdb holds only in-frame clones, not every one. The table shows approximately 79,000 clones, with 88% occurring only once. Study-wide points: CD4 TCRs linked to vaccination spanned spike, dominating at 160-218 and 743-854. A mostly white British donor set with more females was recruited, and clonal diversity was possibly underestimated.

This clone appeared a single time. Antigen: not known. This TCR was recovered from an adult in good health. The sample here was peripheral blood, taken on day 0 of AZD1222 vaccination. The V gene is TRBV7-9, the J gene TRBJ1-3, with D maybe TRBD1 (5 bases). CDR3: CASSFPGGNSGNTIYF. The CDR3 DNA is TGTGCCAGCAGCTTCCCCGGGGGGAACTCTGGAAACACCATATATTTT.